The 27 T cell receptor beta chains reported below all come from one sample, sequenced in a study of human T cells and chemical hapten exposure (dated by TCRdb to the early 2020s). Libraries were prepared through RACE. For sequencing, a NextSeq 500 was employed. In TCRdb, the public reads were trimmed at Q25 with fastp and aligned with MiXCR, with productive beta chains retained. When rows share a CDR3 protein, they turn into one entry using the most common DNA and genes. This sample has under 65,000 distinct CDR3 sequences in its table, and about 9% of those were observed once. The leading ten clones occupy about 14% of the sample. Reading the label with the study, this specimen's time point is: pre-sensitization, week 0. The intended sense of this specimen's treatment or condition label: therapeutic diphenylcyclopropenone sensitization with weekly scalp DPC. Sequencing used whole blood, obtained in connection with sensitization to the hapten diphenylcyclopropenone (DPC). All receptors derive from a woman aged 35 to 49 with alopecia areata. Some clones in this sample may be carry-over from other donors' samples.

This clonotype was seen only once. The chain combines TRBV29-1 with TRBJ2-5, with no clear D. CDR1 SQVTM and CDR2 ANQGSEA come from the germline V gene. V was shortened by 4 bases and J by 2 bases, with 17 bases between the two germline ends. This CDR3 contains 15 residues. The CDR3 is CSVGGSFLGQETQYF. The CDR3 nucleotides read TGCAGCGTTGGAGGTAGCTTCTTGGGACAAGAGACCCAGTACTTC.

As for this clonotype: A junction boundary mismatches the germline segment, possibly from a read error. The chain couples TRBV18 to TRBJ1-1; no clear D. The CDR3 sequence is 14 residues long. Germline V CDR1 and CDR2: KGHSH, LQKENI. As DNA, the CDR3 is TGCGCCAGCTCACGCCTCGACGGGAACACTGAAGCTTTCTTT. It codes for CASSRLDGNTEAFF.

This clonotype was observed a few times. The chain recombines TRBV3-1 with TRBJ1-4; TRBD1 matches 7 bases. Unmatched junction bases numbered 5, after V lost 2 bases and J lost 5 bases. The germline V gene has CDR1 LGHDT and CDR2 YNNKEL (reference sequence). This CDR3 has 15 amino acids. CDR3 residues: CASSQSSGGNEKLFF. The CDR3 DNA follows: TGTGCCAGCAGCCAATCGTCAGGGGGGAATGAAAAACTGTTTTTT. Combining the CDR3 with reference TRBV3-1 and TRBJ1-4 gives the whole variable domain DTAVSQTPKYLVTQMGNDKSIKCEQNLGHDTMYWYKQDSKKFLKIMFSYNNKELIINETVPNRFSPKSPDKAHLNLHINSLELGDSAVYFCASSQSSGGNEKLFFGSGTQLSVL.

This clonotype was observed a handful of times. This chain joins TRBV12-3 or TRBV12-4 and TRBJ2-7; weak D call: TRBD1 (6 bases). This CDR3 comprises 14 residues. With 6 bases removed from V and 0 bases from J, the gap between germline ends came to 12 bases. The CDR3 reads CASSRQDSSYEQYF. Written as DNA, the CDR3 is TGTGCCAGCAGCCGTCAGGACAGCTCCTACGAGCAGTACTTC.

This clonotype was counted ten times or more. V gene TRBV7-8 combines with J gene TRBJ2-5; the D gene is possibly TRBD1 (5 bases). The CDR3 runs 14 residues. Germline CDR1 reads SGHVS; CDR2 reads FQNEAQ. V was trimmed by 7 bases and J by 2 bases, leaving 14 bases between them. DNA for the CDR3: TGTGCCAGCAACCTTATGACAGAGCAAGAGACCCAGTACTTC. This translates into CASNLMTEQETQYF.

This clonotype was seen repeatedly, ten times or more. The V and J genes are TRBV7-9 and TRBJ1-4; 10 bases are shared with TRBD1. With V trimmed by 3 bases and J by 7 bases, 14 bases remained unmatched. Germline CDR1 reads SEHNR; CDR2 reads FQNEAQ (reference sequence). This CDR3 is built from 18 residues. The CDR3 DNA is TGTGCCAGCAGCTTGTCGGTCCTTGACAGGGGGCGTAGTGAAAAACTGTTTTTT. This translates into CASSLSVLDRGRSEKLFF.

This clonotype was picked up a small number of times. The J gene is TRBJ1-6, the V gene TRBV7-7; D is possibly TRBD1 (5 bases). With 5 bases removed from V and 10 bases from J, the gap between germline ends came to 15 bases. Germline V gene data show CDR1 as SSHAT and CDR2 as FNYEAQ (reference sequence). The CDR3 has 14 residues. CDR3 in DNA: TGTGCCAGCAGCCGCGGGGCGCCGGGGTCACCCCTCCACTTT. Protein sequence: CASSRGAPGSPLHF.

This clonotype was counted at least ten times. This chain connects TRBV20-1 to TRBJ2-2; D may match TRBD1 or TRBD2 (6 bases each). V lost 2 bases to trimming and J lost 5 bases, with 9 bases between them. Germline assignment: CDR1 DFQATT and CDR2 SNEGSKA (reference sequence). The CDR3 length is 13 residues. CDR3 residues: CSARRRGTGELFF. DNA of the CDR3: TGCAGTGCTAGACGGAGGGGGACCGGGGAGCTGTTTTTT.

This clonotype was seen many times. V and J are TRBV7-3 and TRBJ2-7, with D hard to call. The CDR3 has 16 amino acids. V lost 1 base and J 2 bases, leaving 15 bases between the germline ends. CDR1 is SGHTA and CDR2 is FQGTGA in the germline V gene. The CDR3 is CASSLRSGSLTYEQYF. CDR3 DNA sequence: TGTGCCAGCAGCTTAAGGTCGGGTTCCCTTACCTACGAGCAGTACTTC.

This clonotype has a single count. This chain links TRBV28 with TRBJ1-1, with D unresolved. The V gene's germline CDR1 is MDHEN and CDR2 SYDVKM. This CDR3 is 12 amino acids long. V was trimmed by 3 bases and J by 3 bases, leaving 5 bases between them. Here the CDR3 DNA reads TGTGCCAGCAGTTTTCCTTACACTGAAGCTTTCTTT. Translated, it gives CASSFPYTEAFF. The full variable domain, rest sourced from reference TRBV28 and TRBJ1-1, is DVKVTQSSRYLVKRTGEKVFLECVQDMDHENMFWYRQDPGLGLRLIYFSYDVKMKEKGDIPEGYSVSREKKERFSLILESASTNQTSMYLCASSFPYTEAFFGQGTRLTVV.

The sample holds a few counts of this clonotype. This sequence joins TRBV29-1 and TRBJ1-5, with 7 positions matching TRBD1. V shed 4 bases and J 7 bases; nucleotides not matched to a gene: 7. The CDR3 consists of 13 residues. Germline V CDR1 and CDR2: SQVTM, ANQGSEA. CDR3 nucleotide sequence: TGCAGCGTTGTACAGGGGCAGGGGCAGCCCCAGCATTTT. This codes for CSVVQGQGQPQHF.

The chain joins TRBV3-1 to TRBJ1-1; 10 bases align to TRBD1. The J segment lost 4 bases and the V segment lost 4 bases, leaving 6 bases of the junction unmatched. Germline V CDR1 and CDR2: LGHDT, YNNKEL (reference sequence). CDR3 length: 15 amino acids. CDR3 nucleotides: TGTGCCAGCAGCCGCAGACAGGGGGCCGGCACTGAAGCTTTCTTT. Translated: CASSRRQGAGTEAFF.

This clonotype was counted at least ten times. The gene calls are TRBV12-3 or TRBV12-4 and TRBJ1-3, with D possibly matching TRBD1 (6 bases). With 6 bases removed from V and 0 bases from J, the gap between germline ends came to 12 bases. The CDR3 loop spans 15 amino acids. CDR3: CASSPGDLSGNTIYF. The DNA of the CDR3 is TGTGCCAGCAGCCCAGGGGACCTCTCTGGAAACACCATATATTTT.

This chain links TRBV3-1 with TRBJ2-1; 8 bases are shared with TRBD1. The CDR3 sequence is 15 residues long. The junction had 1 base not matched to a gene; V was cut back by 2 bases and J by 1 base. Germline V gene lookup returns CDR1 LGHDT and CDR2 YNNKEL (reference sequence). The CDR3 DNA reads TGTGCCAGCAGCCAAAGGGACAGGTCCTACAATGAGCAGTTCTTC. Encoded protein: CASSQRDRSYNEQFF.

This clonotype was seen ten or more times. The chain couples TRBV5-1 to TRBJ1-5, with 10 bases aligning to TRBD1. With V trimmed by 4 bases and J by 5 bases, 3 bases remained unmatched. Germline assignment: CDR1 SGHRS and CDR2 YFSETQ. The CDR3 contains 14 residues. CDR3 sequence: CASSVGQGDQPQHF. The CDR3 region has the DNA TGCGCCAGCAGCGTTGGACAGGGGGATCAGCCCCAGCATTTT.

This clonotype was seen many times. The V gene is TRBV15, the J gene TRBJ2-1; the match to TRBD2 covers 12 bases. The CDR3 has 21 residues. Per the germline V gene, CDR1 is LNHNV and CDR2 is YYDKDF (reference sequence). The J segment lost 8 bases and the V segment lost 1 base, leaving 21 bases of the junction unmatched. The CDR3 region has the DNA TGTGCCACCAGCAGAGTAGCTAGGGCTAGCGGGGGGGCCGGTCCAGGTGATGAGCAGTTCTTC. This encodes CATSRVARASGGAGPGDEQFF.

The chain uses TRBV7-3 and TRBJ2-3; D perhaps matches TRBD1 (5 bases). The germline V gene encodes CDR1 SGHTA and CDR2 FQGTGA. This CDR3 has 16 amino acids. The V end was cut by 2 bases, the J end by 2 bases, with 14 bases between. The CDR3 here is CASSLGASPSTDTQYF. The CDR3 coding sequence is TGTGCCAGCAGCTTAGGGGCTAGTCCCTCCACAGATACGCAGTATTTT.

The table lists this clonotype with many counts. The chain links TRBV7-6 to TRBJ1-1; 8 nucleotides line up with TRBD1. The trim removed 5 bases at V and 0 bases at J, leaving 5 bases unmatched. The CDR3 spans 15 residues. Germline CDR1 and CDR2: SGHVS and FNYEAQ. The CDR3 here is CASSPRQGLNTEAFF. In DNA, the CDR3 is TGTGCCAGCAGCCCTCGACAGGGGTTGAACACTGAAGCTTTCTTT.

Points on this clonotype: This sequence may be a read error, since a much larger clone differs from it by one base. V usage is TRBV5-1 and J usage is TRBJ2-7; D call uncertain. V lost 0 bases, J lost 2 bases, and 6 bases lay in between. The CDR3 has 13 residues. Germline CDR1 SGHRS, CDR2 YFSETQ. The CDR3, as DNA: TGCGCCAGCAGCTTGGACCTCCCCTACGAGCAGTACTTC. Translation: CASSLDLPYEQYF.

This clonotype was recorded many times. V gene TRBV2 combines with J gene TRBJ2-2, with D perhaps assigned TRBD1 or TRBD2 (5 bases each). The CDR3 length is 16 residues. Germline loops: CDR1 SNHLY, CDR2 FYNNEI. Deletions cut 2 bases from V and 1 base from J, with 11 bases between. In nucleotides, the CDR3 is TGTGCCAGCAGTGAATCCCCGAGGGGGAACACCGGGGAGCTGTTTTTT. This encodes CASSESPRGNTGELFF.

This clonotype was seen ten or more times. The chain has TRBV7-2 and TRBJ2-6; D unresolved. The CDR3 extends over 14 amino acids. CDR1 and CDR2 (germline): SGHTA, FQGNSA. The V gene lost 5 bases and the J gene lost 0 bases, with 5 bases spanning the gap. CDR3 nucleotide sequence: TGTGCCAGCAGCCCCCACTCTGGGGCCAACGTCCTGACTTTC. Amino acid sequence: CASSPHSGANVLTF.

This clonotype was detected ten times or more. The chain links TRBV7-9 to TRBJ1-6, with D possibly TRBD1 on 5 matching bases. This CDR3 region has 16 residues. CDR1 SEHNR and CDR2 FQNEAQ come from the germline V gene (reference sequence). Trimming removed 4 bases from V and 6 bases from J, with 16 bases in between. CDR3 amino acids: CASSSSGGRGNSPLHF. CDR3 sequence (DNA): TGTGCCAGCAGCTCGTCCGGAGGGAGGGGTAATTCACCCCTCCACTTT.

In DNA, the CDR3 is TGTGCCAGCAGCGCGCACAGGGGGTTGAGAGAGACCCAGTACTTC. This encodes CASSAHRGLRETQYF. The chain couples TRBV5-8 to TRBJ2-5; TRBD1 matches 8 bases. The trim removed 4 bases at V and 4 bases at J, leaving 9 bases unmatched. The CDR3 consists of 15 residues. Germline values: CDR1 SGHTS, CDR2 YDEGEE. The full variable domain, in which reference TRBV5-8 and TRBJ2-5 provide the parts outside the CDR3, is EAGVTQSPTHLIKTRGQQATLRCSPISGHTSVYWYQQALGLGLQFLLWYDEGEERNRGNFPPRFSGRQFPNYSSELNVNALELEDSALYLCASSAHRGLRETQYFGPGTRLLVL.

This chain uses TRBV4-1 with TRBJ1-5, with a tentative D call TRBD1 (5 bases). V lost 2 bases to trimming and J lost 5 bases, with 10 bases between them. The CDR3 contains 14 residues. The germline V gene encodes CDR1 MGHRA and CDR2 YSYEKL. The CDR3 protein is CASSQFWGDQPQHF. The CDR3 DNA follows: TGCGCCAGCAGCCAATTCTGGGGGGATCAGCCCCAGCATTTT.

Many counts were recorded for this clonotype. The chain couples TRBV20-1 to TRBJ1-6, with TRBD1 matching 9 bases. The CDR3 is made up of 18 amino acids. V lost 0 bases, J lost 4 bases, and 10 bases stayed unmatched. CDR1 and CDR2 (germline): DFQATT, SNEGSKA (reference sequence). The CDR3 nucleotides are TGCAGTGCTAGAGATTGGGGACAGGGATTGGAGTATAATTCACCCCTCCACTTT. This codes for CSARDWGQGLEYNSPLHF.

This sequence joins TRBV6-5 and TRBJ1-2; 8 bases align to TRBD1. This CDR3 region has 15 residues. V shed 2 bases, J shed 4 bases, and the junction held 6 bases outside the gene matches. Germline V gives CDR1 MNHEY, CDR2 SVGAGI. The CDR3 sequence is CASSYKSQGAYGYTF. CDR3 bases: TGTGCCAGCAGTTACAAGTCGCAGGGGGCCTATGGCTACACCTTC.

This clonotype showed up many times. In this CDR3 the conserved last residue, phenylalanine or tryptophan, is missing, so a read error is likely. The limits of the CDR3 on the DNA are not certain, so only TCRdb's listed CDR3 is given. The chain carries TRBV11-2 and TRBJ2-1; the table names TRBD2, a call not compared with the DNA. Germline lookup yields CDR1 SGHAT and CDR2 FQNNGV. The CDR3 length is 12 residues, termini included. CDR3 in amino acids: CASSSSGGAGFL.